At least ten counts were recorded for the clone carrying this TCR beta chain. Its antigen is not known. This sample was taken from a study of early T cells in non-severe SARS-CoV-2 infection. Turning to the study itself: Unpaired chains resulted from sequencing bulk RNA of unsorted whole blood.

General observations from the study: VDJdb-based matching was biased toward anti-spike CD8 responses and missed private and CD4 specificities.

Researchers tagged individual cDNA molecules with unique molecular identifiers. Each CDR3 protein is one row after TCRdb ran MiXCR on the 5' RACE reads. Of about 55,000 distinct CDR3 sequences in the sample, under 7.5% were seen once. This TCR derives from an adult who was a healthcare worker with PCR-confirmed SARS-CoV-2 infection or an uninfected control (not recorded which). Sequenced here: whole blood, sampled at baseline.

The CDR3 sequence: CASSQRSWTGYSEKLFF. The CDR3 DNA is TGCGCCAGCAGCCAGAGGTCCTGGACAGGGTACTCTGAAAAACTGTTTTTT. V usage is TRBV4-3 and J usage is TRBJ1-4, with 8 positions matching TRBD1. Germline V gene data show CDR1 as LGHNA and CDR2 as YSLEER. This CDR3 has 17 amino acids. Trimming took 3 bases from V and 7 from J; bases not matched to a gene: 13.